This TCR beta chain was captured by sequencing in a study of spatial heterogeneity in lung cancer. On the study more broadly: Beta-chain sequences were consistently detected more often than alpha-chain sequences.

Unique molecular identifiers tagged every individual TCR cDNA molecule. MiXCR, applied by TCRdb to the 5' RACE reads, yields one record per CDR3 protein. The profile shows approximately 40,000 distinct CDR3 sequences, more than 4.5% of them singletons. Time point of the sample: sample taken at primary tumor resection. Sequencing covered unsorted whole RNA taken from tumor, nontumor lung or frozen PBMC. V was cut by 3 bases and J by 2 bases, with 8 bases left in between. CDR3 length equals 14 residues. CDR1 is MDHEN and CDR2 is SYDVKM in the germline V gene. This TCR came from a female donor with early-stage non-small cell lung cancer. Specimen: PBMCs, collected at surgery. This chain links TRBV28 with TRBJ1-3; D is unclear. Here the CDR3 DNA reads TGTGCCAGCAGTTTGGGCGGAACTGGAAACACCATATATTTT. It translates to CASSLGGTGNTIYF.